This TCR beta chain was sequenced for a study of T-cell reconstitution after alpha-beta-depleted transplantation in children. Overall study results and limits: At around two months after transplant, the alpha-beta T cells were reportedly derived from several hundred expanded clones that came from non-depleted graft cells. From surviving recipient T cells and thymic progenitors came the high day-60 TCRbeta diversity observed in some patients. Newly produced T cells mostly provided counts and TCRbeta diversity after one year, as hyperexpanded clones declined.

Molecular barcoding with unique molecular identifiers was used for the TCRbeta library. TCRdb itself ran the PCR reads through MiXCR, one entry per CDR3 protein. This sample has over 100,000 distinct CDR3 sequences, with about 9.3% found just once. In its sample, this clonotype was seen a few times. No antigen is known for it. There are 16 residues in the CDR3. Looked up from germline, CDR1 is SGHRS and CDR2 is YFSETQ. Deletions cut 4 bases from V and 5 bases from J, with 21 bases between. Sequencing was performed on PBMCs, taken before TCRalphabeta/CD19-depleted stem cell transplant. The receptor comes from a boy aged 2-15 years with acute lymphoblastic leukemia, due to receive a stem cell transplant. The rearrangement links TRBV5-1 to TRBJ2-5; D is undetermined. As DNA, the CDR3 is TGCGCCAGCAGCCTCGAATTCGACCCCTTAGGGGAGACCCAGTACTTC. This sequence encodes CASSLEFDPLGETQYF.